One and the same sample provided the 21 T cell receptor beta chains below, sequenced in a study of blood T cell repertoires in COVID-19. Here immunoSEQ multiplex PCR was the method, and the copy in TCRdb shows in-frame clones only, minus some. This sample carries about 300,000 clones, roughly 83% of them seen once, and the ten largest clones take under 2%. Sequenced material: peripheral blood. These receptors all stem from a woman in her fifties or sixties with acute or convalescent COVID-19.

This chain uses TRBV2 with TRBJ1-2, with D possibly being TRBD1 (5 bases). Trimming left V 3 bases short and J 5 bases short, with 10 bases between. This CDR3 has 13 amino acids. Germline CDR1 is SNHLY and CDR2 is FYNNEI. CDR3 residues: CASSDAAGYGYTF. DNA of the CDR3: TGTGCCAGCAGTGACGCCGCAGGGTATGGCTACACCTTC.

V gene TRBV2 combines with J gene TRBJ2-3; TRBD2 might be the D (6 bases). This CDR3 contains 16 residues. The germline V gene encodes CDR1 SNHLY and CDR2 FYNNEI. Trimming took off 5 bases at V and 0 bases at J, with 15 bases between the two ends. The CDR3 loop is CASSLLTRPSTDTQYF. DNA of the CDR3: TGTGCCAGCAGTTTGTTGACTAGACCTAGCACAGATACGCAGTATTTT.

The chain links TRBV27 to TRBJ1-4; 8 positions agree with TRBD1. Per germline, CDR1 MNHEY and CDR2 SMNVEV (reference sequence). The CDR3 runs to 16 residues. The ends lost 6 bases at V and 2 bases at J; junction bases unmatched: 8. In DNA, the CDR3 is TGTGCCAGCAGCCGTCCCCCAGGGGGCACTAATGAAAAACTGTTTTTT. It codes for CASSRPPGGTNEKLFF.

This clone was found once. The rearrangement uses TRBV28 and TRBJ2-2; TRBD2 might be the D (5 bases). Germline lookup yields CDR1 MDHEN and CDR2 SYDVKM. The V end was cut by 2 bases, the J end by 3 bases, with 16 bases between. The length of the CDR3 is 17 residues. The CDR3 nucleotides are TGTGCCAGCAGTTTAAGGAGGTCCCGCCTATACACCGGGGAGCTGTTTTTT. Protein: CASSLRRSRLYTGELFF.

The CDR3: CASSSGLAETSSYNEQFF. Here the CDR3 DNA reads TGCGCCAGCAGCTCGGGACTAGCGGAGACCAGCTCCTACAATGAGCAGTTCTTC. The V gene is TRBV5-1, the J gene TRBJ2-1; 11 bases match TRBD2. CDR3 length: 18 amino acids. Germline lookup yields CDR1 SGHRS and CDR2 YFSETQ. Germline trimming cut 3 bases from V and 0 bases from J; bases unmatched to any gene: 8.

The chain links TRBV3-1 (or the pseudogene TRBV3-2) to TRBJ2-1; the match to TRBD2 covers 11 bases. Per the germline V gene, CDR1 is LGHDT and CDR2 is YNNKEL (reference sequence). CDR3 size: 15 residues. V was clipped by 5 bases and J by 5 bases; unmatched bases: 5. Here the CDR3 DNA reads TGTGCCAGCAGCTTCGGGACTAGCGGTAACAATGAGCAGTTCTTC. As protein: CASSFGTSGNNEQFF.

This clone was seen only a few times. The chain is built from TRBV28 and TRBJ1-1; TRBD1 is a possible D gene (6 bases). The length of the CDR3 is 11 residues. Trimming removed 7 bases from V and 11 bases from J, with 14 bases in between. Germline lookup yields CDR1 MDHEN and CDR2 SYDVKM. CDR3 protein: CASILQGRAFF. The CDR3 DNA is TGTGCCAGCATCTTACAGGGCAGGGCTTTCTTT.

The chain joins TRBV28 to TRBJ2-3; 9 bases agree with TRBD2. The germline gives CDR1 MDHEN, CDR2 SYDVKM. Unmatched junction bases numbered 9, after V lost 3 bases and J lost 8 bases. This CDR3 comprises 15 residues. The CDR3 spells CASSFVAGGQGTQYF. The CDR3 nucleotides are TGTGCCAGCAGTTTCGTTGCGGGAGGGCAAGGTACGCAGTATTTT. The full variable domain, completed using reference TRBV28 and TRBJ2-3, is DVKVTQSSRYLVKRTGEKVFLECVQDMDHENMFWYRQDPGLGLRLIYFSYDVKMKEKGDIPEGYSVSREKKERFSLILESASTNQTSMYLCASSFVAGGQGTQYFGPGTRLTVL.

The rearrangement links TRBV27 to TRBJ2-1; 10 bases line up with TRBD2. V lost 7 bases and J lost 6; bases outside the gene matches: 18. The CDR3 is 18 residues long. Germline V gene data show CDR1 as MNHEY and CDR2 as SMNVEV (reference sequence). The CDR3 coding sequence is TGTGCCAGCACCCGGCCGGGACTAGCGAACCAAAACTCCAATGAGCAGTTCTTC. This translates into CASTRPGLANQNSNEQFF.

The genes are TRBV2 and TRBJ1-4; D may be TRBD1 (5 bases). V lost 8 bases, J lost 2 bases, and 9 bases lay in between. Germline CDR1 SNHLY, CDR2 FYNNEI. The CDR3 has 13 residues. The CDR3 region has the DNA TGTGCCAGCCCAGGGACTACTAATGAAAAACTGTTTTTT. Amino acids: CASPGTTNEKLFF. The variable domain in full, with the rest retrieved from reference TRBV2 and TRBJ1-4, is EPEVTQTPSHQVTQMGQEVILRCVPISNHLYFYWYRQILGQKVEFLVSFYNNEISEKSEIFDDQFSVERPDGSNFTLKIRSTKLEDSAMYFCASPGTTNEKLFFGSGTQLSVL.

The CDR3 DNA reads TGTGCCAGCAGCTTAGATAGCGTACGGGAGACCCAGTACTTC. Protein product: CASSLDSVRETQYF. The chain recombines TRBV7-2 with TRBJ2-5, with a tentative D call TRBD2 (5 bases). This CDR3 region has 14 residues. The germline V gene encodes CDR1 SGHTA and CDR2 FQGNSA. V lost 1 base, J lost 5 bases, and 11 bases lay in between. Drawing the rest from reference TRBV7-2 and TRBJ2-5, the complete variable domain is GAGVSQSPSNKVTEKGKDVELRCDPISGHTALYWYRQSLGQGLEFLIYFQGNSAPDKSGLPSDRFSAERTGGSVSTLTIQRTQQEDSAVYLCASSLDSVRETQYFGPGTRLLVL.

The genes are TRBV10-3 and TRBJ2-1, with a tentative D call TRBD1 (6 bases). The germline V gene has CDR1 ENHRY and CDR2 SYGVKD. Between the trimmed V and J ends, which lost 5 bases and 1 base, there was a span of 9 bases. The CDR3 has 14 residues. This chain's CDR3 is CAISRDISYNEQFF. DNA of the CDR3: TGTGCCATCAGTAGGGACATATCCTACAATGAGCAGTTCTTC.

The rearrangement uses TRBV9 and TRBJ2-1; 10 bases align to TRBD2. V lost 1 base, J lost 8 bases, and 6 bases stayed unmatched. CDR3 length equals 15 residues. Germline loops: CDR1 SGDLS, CDR2 YYNGEE. The CDR3 spells CASSVWSSGSDEQFF. CDR3 nucleotides: TGTGCCAGCAGCGTATGGTCTAGCGGGAGCGATGAGCAGTTCTTC.

The chain combines TRBV5-8 with TRBJ2-5; TRBD2 might be the D (6 bases). CDR1 and CDR2 from the germline V gene are SGHTS and YDEGEE. The CDR3 runs to 15 residues. The V and J ends lost 2 bases and 2 bases respectively, with 13 bases between them. The CDR3 is CASSLKGGLQETQYF. CDR3 DNA: TGTGCCAGCAGCTTAAAGGGTGGACTACAAGAGACCCAGTACTTC.

V gene TRBV28 combines with J gene TRBJ2-6, with D perhaps matching TRBD1 (6 bases). CDR3 length: 14 residues. V was pared by 2 bases and J by 9 bases, with 11 bases between. Germline V gives CDR1 MDHEN, CDR2 SYDVKM. The CDR3 sequence: CASSLPTRGNVLTF. The CDR3 region has the DNA TGTGCCAGCAGTTTACCGACCAGGGGCAACGTCCTGACTTTC.

This chain links TRBV3-1 (or the pseudogene TRBV3-2) with TRBJ1-6; 7 bases map to TRBD1. Germline V gives CDR1 LGHDT, CDR2 YNNKEL (reference sequence). V gave up 7 bases and J gave up 5 bases; unmatched junction bases: 8. The CDR3 is 15 amino acids. This CDR3 reads CASTHRGNNNSPLHF. DNA for the CDR3: TGTGCCAGCACTCACAGGGGAAATAATAATTCACCCCTCCACTTT.

The chain carries TRBV27 and TRBJ2-6; 10 nucleotides line up with TRBD1. V dropped 8 bases and J dropped 3; count of bases not matched to a gene: 16. The CDR3 spans 19 residues. Germline CDR1 MNHEY, CDR2 SMNVEV (reference sequence). The CDR3 protein is CASYTTGTGDLYGANVLTF. The DNA of the CDR3 is TGTGCCAGCTATACGACCGGGACAGGGGATTTGTATGGGGCCAACGTCCTGACTTTC.

The gene calls are TRBV4-2 and TRBJ2-3; TRBD2 is a possible D gene (6 bases). The V gene's germline CDR1 is LGHNA and CDR2 YNFKEQ. With 4 bases removed from V and 0 bases from J, the gap between germline ends came to 14 bases. CDR3 length: 16 residues. The DNA for the CDR3 is TGTGCCAGCAGCCCCGAACTAGCTTCTAGCACAGATACGCAGTATTTT. It codes for CASSPELASSTDTQYF.

V is TRBV3-1 (or the pseudogene TRBV3-2) and J is TRBJ2-7; possibly TRBD1 for D (6 bases). Germline V lookup: CDR1 LGHDT, CDR2 YNNKEL (reference sequence). Trimming cost V 3 bases and J 6 bases, with 6 bases left between them. This CDR3 is 11 amino acids long. The CDR3 region has the DNA TGTGCCAGCAGCCAGACAGGCGAGCAGTACTTC. Translated, it gives CASSQTGEQYF.

The chain carries TRBV7-9 and TRBJ1-2, with 7 bases lining up with TRBD1. The germline V gene encodes CDR1 SEHNR and CDR2 FQNEAQ (reference sequence). This CDR3 has 14 amino acids. Losses at the gene ends were 4 bases for V and 5 bases for J; bases not matched to a gene: 7. CDR3 coding DNA: TGTGCCAGCAGCTCCCGCGACAGGGTGTATGGCTACACCTTC. Translation gives CASSSRDRVYGYTF.

J is TRBJ1-2 and V is TRBV24-1, with 7 bases lining up with TRBD1. The germline gives CDR1 KGHDR, CDR2 SFDVKD. V lost 4 bases and J lost 4; bases outside the gene matches: 11. The CDR3 has 16 amino acids. CDR3 coding DNA: TGTGCCACCAGTGACCCCACGGGACAGAAAGTCTATGGCTACACCTTC. Its translation is CATSDPTGQKVYGYTF.